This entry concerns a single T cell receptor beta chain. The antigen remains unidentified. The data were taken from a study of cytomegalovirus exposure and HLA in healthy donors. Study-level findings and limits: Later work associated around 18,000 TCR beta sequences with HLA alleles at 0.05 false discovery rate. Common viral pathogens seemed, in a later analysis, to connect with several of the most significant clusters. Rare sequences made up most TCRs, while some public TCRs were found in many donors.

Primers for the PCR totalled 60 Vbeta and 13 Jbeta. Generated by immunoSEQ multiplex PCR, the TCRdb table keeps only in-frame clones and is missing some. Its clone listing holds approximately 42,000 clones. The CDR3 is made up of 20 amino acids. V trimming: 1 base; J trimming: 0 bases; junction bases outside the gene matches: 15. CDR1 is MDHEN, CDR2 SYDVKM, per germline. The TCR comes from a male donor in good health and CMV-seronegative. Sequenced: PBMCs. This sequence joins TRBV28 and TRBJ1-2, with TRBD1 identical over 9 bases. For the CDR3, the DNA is TGTGCCAGCAGTTTATTTTCGTTGCGGGACAGGGCCCCTTCTAACTATGGCTACACCTTC. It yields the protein CASSLFSLRDRAPSNYGYTF.